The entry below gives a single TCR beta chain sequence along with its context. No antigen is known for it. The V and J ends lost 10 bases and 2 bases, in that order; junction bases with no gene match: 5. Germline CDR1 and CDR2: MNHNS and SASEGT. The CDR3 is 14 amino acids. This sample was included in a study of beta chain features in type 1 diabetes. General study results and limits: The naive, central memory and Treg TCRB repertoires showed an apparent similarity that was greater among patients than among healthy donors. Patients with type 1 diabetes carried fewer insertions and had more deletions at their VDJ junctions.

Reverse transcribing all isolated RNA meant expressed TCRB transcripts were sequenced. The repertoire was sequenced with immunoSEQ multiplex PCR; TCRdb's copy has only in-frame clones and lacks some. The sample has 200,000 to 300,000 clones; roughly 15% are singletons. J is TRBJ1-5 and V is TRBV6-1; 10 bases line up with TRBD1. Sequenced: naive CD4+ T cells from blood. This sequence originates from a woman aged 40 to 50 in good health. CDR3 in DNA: TGTGCCACGAAAGGGACAGGGGGCAATCAGCCCCAGCATTTT. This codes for CATKGTGGNQPQHF.